One sample yielded the 25 T cell receptor beta chains listed below, sequenced in a study of blood T cells in healthy people across ages. Together with a sample-barcoded 5' primer, a J-beta primer mix was included in a second PCR lasting about 6 to 12 cycles. TCRdb re-derived calls from the 5' RACE reads in MiXCR, one entry per CDR3 protein. This table holds hundreds of thousands of distinct CDR3 sequences, approximately 50% found once. Sequencing input: blood. The source of these receptors is an older woman in good health.

The chain recombines TRBV2 with TRBJ2-3; 9 nucleotides agree with TRBD2. The CDR3 loop spans 17 amino acids. Germline V gene lookup returns CDR1 SNHLY and CDR2 FYNNEI. Trimming cost V 7 bases and J 2 bases; bases outside gene matches: 13. The CDR3 sequence: CASTQNGLAGFTDTQYF. In DNA, the CDR3 is TGTGCCAGCACCCAAAATGGTCTAGCGGGATTCACAGATACGCAGTATTTT.

This clonotype has only a few counts. The V call is TRBV18, the J call TRBJ2-6; D gene unclear. V was clipped by 2 bases and J by 1 base, with 6 bases between them. This CDR3 comprises 15 residues. CDR1 is KGHSH, CDR2 LQKENI, per germline. CDR3 sequence: CASSPLVSGANVLTF. The CDR3 DNA sequence: TGTGCCAGCTCACCATTAGTATCTGGGGCCAACGTCCTGACTTTC.

Points on this clonotype: A much more abundant neighbour one base away suggests this may be a read error. The chain has TRBV27 and TRBJ2-1; unclear D gene. The CDR3 is 13 amino acids. V was cut by 1 base and J by 15 bases, with 16 bases left in between. Germline CDR1 reads MNHEY; CDR2 reads SMNVEV (reference sequence). CDR3 region: CASSLFWEGERFF. CDR3 nucleotides: TGTGCCAGCAGTTTATTCTGGGAAGGTGAACGGTTCTTC.

This clonotype has a handful of counts. The DNA of the CDR3 is TGCAGTGCTAGAGGGACCAAAAGAGGCGAGCAGTACTTC. It translates to CSARGTKRGEQYF. This chain uses TRBV20-1 with TRBJ2-7, with D unclear. V was clipped by 1 base and J by 6 bases, with 13 bases between them. This CDR3 has 13 residues. Germline assignment: CDR1 DFQATT and CDR2 SNEGSKA (reference sequence).

This clonotype was counted only a few times. The V call is TRBV11-2, the J call TRBJ2-1; the match to TRBD2 covers 11 bases. Per the germline V gene, CDR1 is SGHAT and CDR2 is FQNNGV. The CDR3 runs 15 residues. With V trimmed by 5 bases and J by 4 bases, 4 bases remained unmatched. The CDR3 reads CASSPTSGIYNEQFF. In nucleotides, the CDR3 is TGTGCCAGCAGCCCGACTAGCGGGATTTACAATGAGCAGTTCTTC.

This chain links TRBV28 with TRBJ2-6, with TRBD2 matching over 8 bases. Germline assignment: CDR1 MDHEN and CDR2 SYDVKM. After removal of 6 bases from V and 3 bases from J, the junction contained 4 bases not matched to a gene. The CDR3 totals 15 residues. Here the CDR3 reads CASSSSGSGANVLTF. DNA for the CDR3: TGTGCCAGCAGCTCAAGCGGGAGTGGGGCCAACGTCCTGACTTTC.

This clonotype turned up a few times. The V call is TRBV5-1, the J call TRBJ2-1; D is ambiguous. The CDR3 has 15 amino acids. V was trimmed by 7 bases and J by 1 base, leaving 15 bases between them. Germline V gene sequence: CDR1 SGHRS, CDR2 YFSETQ. The CDR3 is CASAQSWSSYNEQFF. In DNA form, the CDR3 reads TGCGCCAGCGCCCAAAGCTGGTCGTCCTACAATGAGCAGTTCTTC.

The V and J genes are TRBV9 and TRBJ2-1; TRBD2 agrees at 10 bases. CDR1 is SGDLS, CDR2 YYNGEE, per germline. The CDR3 is made up of 15 amino acids. Losses at the gene ends were 0 bases for V and 8 bases for J; bases not matched to a gene: 5. CDR3 loop: CASSVASGRVDEQFF. CDR3 DNA sequence: TGTGCCAGCAGCGTAGCCAGCGGGAGGGTGGATGAGCAGTTCTTC.

The gene calls are TRBV5-5 and TRBJ2-7; the match to TRBD2 covers 8 bases. V was pared by 2 bases and J by 2 bases, with 12 bases of the junction left unmatched. The CDR3 totals 17 residues. CDR1 is SGHKS and CDR2 is YYEKEE in the germline V gene (reference sequence). The CDR3 coding sequence is TGTGCCAGCAGCTTCACCAGCGGGGGTAGGGGGACCTACGAGCAGTACTTC. Translation gives CASSFTSGGRGTYEQYF.

Only a few counts were recorded for this clonotype. J is TRBJ1-2 and V is TRBV20-1, with D unclear. Germline lookup yields CDR1 DFQATT and CDR2 SNEGSKA (reference sequence). Trimming removed 3 bases at V and 4 bases at J, with 12 bases between. This CDR3 region has 13 residues. The CDR3 DNA reads as TGCAGTGCTAGGTATCCGTCCCGCTATGGCTACACCTTC. Translation: CSARYPSRYGYTF.

V and J are TRBV7-2 and TRBJ2-7; TRBD1 aligns across 7 bases. CDR3 length: 15 residues. Losses at the gene ends were 1 base for V and 0 bases for J; bases not matched to a gene: 3. The germline gives CDR1 SGHTA, CDR2 FQGNSA. The CDR3 loop reads CTSSLGGQSSYEQYF. The CDR3 region has the DNA TGTACCAGCAGCTTAGGGGGACAGTCCTCCTACGAGCAGTACTTC.

This clonotype was counted a few times. V usage is TRBV20-1 and J usage is TRBJ2-1, with TRBD2 matching over 10 bases. The CDR3 spans 17 residues. The V gene's germline CDR1 is DFQATT and CDR2 SNEGSKA (reference sequence). Trimming removed 3 bases from V and 7 bases from J; junction bases left unmatched: 15. CDR3 region: CSASPPESGRAGNEQFF. The CDR3 bases are TGCAGTGCTAGTCCGCCGGAGAGCGGGAGGGCTGGGAATGAGCAGTTCTTC.

This clonotype occurred a few times. The chain carries TRBV5-6 and TRBJ2-1, with TRBD1 matching 8 bases. The CDR3 spans 15 residues. Germline V lookup: CDR1 SGHDT, CDR2 YYEEEE. The V gene end was trimmed by 1 base and the J gene end by 4 bases; junction bases not matched to a gene: 4. CDR3 loop: CASSLYRDRYNEQFF. Here the CDR3 DNA reads TGTGCCAGCAGCTTGTACCGGGACAGGTACAATGAGCAGTTCTTC.

This clonotype was seen more than once but under ten times. This rearrangement joins TRBV2 to TRBJ1-1; possibly TRBD1 for D (5 bases). This CDR3 has 16 amino acids. Trimming removed 7 bases from V and 4 bases from J, with 22 bases in between. Germline V lookup: CDR1 SNHLY, CDR2 FYNNEI. This CDR3 reads CASISTRRDLGTEAFF. Written as DNA, the CDR3 is TGTGCCAGCATATCGACGCGCCGGGACTTGGGCACTGAAGCTTTCTTT.

The V call is TRBV20-1, the J call TRBJ2-4, with D perhaps TRBD1 (5 bases). The J call could be wrong; TRBJ2-7 is a better fit for the DNA end. From germline, CDR1 is DFQATT and CDR2 SNEGSKA (reference sequence). There are 14 residues in the CDR3. CDR3 protein: CSARVLRGGYEQYF. CDR3 bases: TGCAGTGCTAGAGTGTTAAGGGGTGGCTACGAGCAGTACTTC.

This clonotype occurred a few times. The chain couples TRBV5-6 to TRBJ2-5, with D maybe TRBD2 (6 bases). V was cut by 0 bases and J by 7 bases, with 25 bases left in between. This CDR3 region has 18 residues. Germline V lookup: CDR1 SGHDT, CDR2 YYEEEE. The CDR3 is CASSLDSVGDSGLGTQYF. As DNA, the CDR3 is TGTGCCAGCAGCTTGGATTCGGTGGGGGACTCCGGGTTGGGGACCCAGTACTTC.

The V call is TRBV7-2, the J call TRBJ2-5; D is ambiguous. Per the germline V gene, CDR1 is SGHTA and CDR2 is FQGNSA. The ends were cut back, 1 base at V and 1 base at J, with 13 bases in the middle. The CDR3 totals 16 residues. CDR3 residues: CASSLGVLGFQETQYF. The DNA for the CDR3 is TGTGCCAGCAGCTTAGGGGTCCTTGGTTTCCAAGAGACCCAGTACTTC.

The chain links TRBV18 to TRBJ1-2; TRBD1 is a possible D gene (5 bases). V gave up 2 bases and J gave up 0 bases, with 10 bases separating them. CDR1 and CDR2 from the germline V gene are KGHSH and LQKENI. This CDR3 region has 15 residues. The chain's CDR3 is CASSPAGSSNYGYTF. CDR3 DNA: TGTGCCAGCTCACCAGCAGGGTCCTCTAACTATGGCTACACCTTC.

This clonotype was counted between two and nine times. This CDR3 reads CASSSGLAGARDTQYF. The CDR3 region has the DNA TGTGCCAGCAGCTCGGGACTAGCGGGAGCAAGAGATACGCAGTATTTT. The genes are TRBV7-2 and TRBJ2-3; 14 positions agree with TRBD2. Germline CDR1 SGHTA, CDR2 FQGNSA. The CDR3 sequence is 16 residues long. V was pared by 4 bases and J by 5 bases, with 5 bases of the junction left unmatched.

The chain carries TRBV20-1 and TRBJ2-5, with 9 bases fitting TRBD1. Germline assignment: CDR1 DFQATT and CDR2 SNEGSKA (reference sequence). V lost 3 bases and J lost 2; bases outside the gene matches: 10. The CDR3 is made up of 16 amino acids. This CDR3 is CSASLPGQGGQETQYF. As DNA, the CDR3 is TGCAGTGCTAGCCTACCGGGACAGGGAGGACAAGAGACCCAGTACTTC.

In this sample, this clonotype turned up a few times. The chain links TRBV20-1 to TRBJ2-1; no reliable D call. Germline-derived CDR1 and CDR2 are DFQATT and SNEGSKA (reference sequence). The CDR3 is 14 amino acids. Trimming removed 3 bases from V and 1 base from J, with 10 bases in between. The CDR3 DNA is TGCAGTGCTAGGAGCGCCCGATCCTACAATGAGCAGTTCTTC. Its translation is CSARSARSYNEQFF.

This clonotype was counted a few times. The J gene is TRBJ2-5, the V gene TRBV5-1; 9 nucleotides agree with TRBD1. The CDR3 runs 15 residues. Looked up from germline, CDR1 is SGHRS and CDR2 is YFSETQ. Trimming at V came to 5 bases and at J to 5 bases, leaving 10 bases not matched to a gene. The CDR3 sequence: CASRTGTGNEETQYF. CDR3 nucleotides: TGCGCCAGCAGGACCGGGACAGGGAACGAGGAGACCCAGTACTTC.

In this sample, this clonotype turned up a few times. V is TRBV7-2 and J is TRBJ2-7, with D unclear. The CDR3 is made up of 14 amino acids. Germline assignment: CDR1 SGHTA and CDR2 FQGNSA. Trimming removed 3 bases from V and 0 bases from J, with 9 bases in between. The CDR3: CASSFTLSSYEQYF. CDR3 DNA: TGTGCCAGCAGCTTTACCTTAAGCTCCTACGAGCAGTACTTC.

The chain links TRBV21-1 to TRBJ2-5; the table assigns TRBD1, which was not confirmed against the DNA. TRBV21-1 is noted as a pseudogene. The CDR3 runs to 11 residues. This CDR3 reads CAIYQGETQYF. The DNA of the CDR3 is TGTGCCATCTACCAGGGAGAGACCCAGTACTTC.

The gene calls are TRBV7-3 and TRBJ1-6; D is undetermined. Germline V gene data show CDR1 as SGHTA and CDR2 as FQGTGA. Trimming stripped 0 bases from V and 5 bases from J, with 11 bases between. The CDR3 has 16 amino acids. This CDR3 is CASSLTRRRDNSPLHF. The CDR3 DNA is TGTGCCAGCAGCTTAACGCGTCGACGGGATAATTCACCCCTCCACTTT.